The rows below give T cell receptor beta chains drawn from one sample of a study of blood T cell repertoires in COVID-19. Measured with immunoSEQ multiplex PCR; TCRdb has only the in-frame clones, and not every one. The sample carries some 100,000 clones, around nine tenths recorded once. Sequenced sample: peripheral blood. These receptors were obtained from a man aged 50 to 60 with COVID-19, enrolled during active disease. Both conserved end residues are part of each CDR3. The order of the fields is D gene, clone size, J gene, CDR3 length, V gene, CDR3 DNA, CDR3 protein. The D gene is left open where the match is weak. Clone size is stated in some rows and not others, as once, few, many or a class when expanded.

>TRBD2|once|TRBJ2-7|13|TRBV7-3
TGTGCCAGCAGCTTAGGGACCTCCGGGACTATATACTTC
CASSLGTSGTIYF
>.|once|TRBJ2-5|13|TRBV27
TGTGCCAGCAGTTTAGCCGGCGGGGAGACCCAGTACTTC
CASSLAGGETQYF
>.|few|TRBJ1-4|14|TRBV5-1
TGCGCCAGCAGACGGGGGGGAACTAATGAAAAACTGTTTTTT
CASRRGGTNEKLFF
>TRBD1|.|TRBJ1-2|13|TRBV7-9
TGTGCCAGCAGCCCAGACAGGGCTTATGGCTACACCTTC
CASSPDRAYGYTF
>TRBD1|.|TRBJ2-7|14|TRBV28
TGTGCCAGCAGTTCCCCCCCGACAGGGGACGAGCAGTACTTC
CASSSPPTGDEQYF
>TRBD2|.|TRBJ2-7|15|TRBV7-2
TGTGCCAGCAGCTCAGAAGCGGGGAGCTCCTACGAGCAGTACTTC
CASSSEAGSSYEQYF
>.|few|TRBJ1-1|15|TRBV9
TGTGCCAGCAGCAGAGATGTGGTCCCGGGTTCTGAAGCTTTCTTT
CASSRDVVPGSEAFF
>TRBD1|.|TRBJ1-5|16|TRBV5-1
TGCGCCAGCAGCCCAGAACCCACCAACAGGGGTCAGCCCCAGCATTTT
CASSPEPTNRGQPQHF
>TRBD1|once|TRBJ1-6|15|TRBV25-1
TGTGCCAGCAGGCCGAGGGACAGGGCTAATTCACCCCTCCACTTT
CASRPRDRANSPLHF
>.|.|TRBJ1-2|14|TRBV6-5
TGTGCCAGCAGTTTTGGACAGCTCACTTATGGCTACACCTTC
CASSFGQLTYGYTF
>TRBD1|.|TRBJ1-1|13|TRBV6-2/TRBV6-3
TGTGCCAGCAGCCTGACAGGGGCCACTGAAGCTTTCTTT
CASSLTGATEAFF
>TRBD1|.|TRBJ1-5|16|TRBV5-5
TGTGCCAGCAGCTTGGGACAGGGGGCGCCTAATCAGCCCCAGCATTTT
CASSLGQGAPNQPQHF
>.|.|TRBJ2-5|16|TRBV2
TGTGCCAGCAGTTTAGGGACTGACAGAGGGCAAGAGACCCAGTACTTC
CASSLGTDRGQETQYF
>TRBD1|.|TRBJ1-5|16|TRBV6-2/TRBV6-3
TGTGCCAGCAGTTCCTTCCTGGGACAGGGTAATCAGCCCCAGCATTTT
CASSSFLGQGNQPQHF
>TRBD1|.|TRBJ1-4|14|TRBV7-9
TGTGCCAGCAGCCGACAGGGGTTTAGTGAAAAACTGTTTTTT
CASSRQGFSEKLFF
>TRBD2|few|TRBJ2-3|17|TRBV5-1
TGCGCCAGCAGCGGACCCGGGACTAGCGTCGTCACAGATACGCAGTATTTT
CASSGPGTSVVTDTQYF
>.|.|TRBJ2-2|15|TRBV30
TGTGCCTGGATCGGCCGTATCGGAGAATCCGGGGAGCTGTTTTTT
CAWIGRIGESGELFF
>TRBD1|.|TRBJ1-3|16|TRBV7-3
TGTGCCAGCAGCTTGACAGGGACCCTCGGGGGAAACACCATATATTTT
CASSLTGTLGGNTIYF
>.|.|TRBJ1-6|14|TRBV10-3
TGTGCCATCAGTGAGTTACAGGGTCAGGGACCCCTCCACTTT
CAISELQGQGPLHF
>.|.|TRBJ1-2|14|TRBV7-8
TGTGCCAGCAGCACGCGGGACGGTTACTATGGCTACACCTTC
CASSTRDGYYGYTF
>.|once|TRBJ1-2|15|TRBV10-3
TGTGCCATCAGTCAAAATCTCGGGGGGAGCTATGGCTACACCTTC
CAISQNLGGSYGYTF
>.|.|TRBJ1-2|15|TRBV10-3
TGTGCCATCAGTGAGTCTTGGACAGTCTCCTATGGCTACACCTTC
CAISESWTVSYGYTF
>.|.|TRBJ1-2|17|TRBV7-8
TGTGCCAGCAGCCCACTGGTATCGGCAGGACTCGGATATGGCTACACCTTC
CASSPLVSAGLGYGYTF
>.|.|TRBJ2-1|13|TRBV6-5
TGTGCCAGCAGTTACGGGCAGTACAATGAGCAGTTCTTC
CASSYGQYNEQFF
>TRBD1|.|TRBJ1-2|14|TRBV27
TGTGCCAGCAGGATACAGGGGGCCCACAATGGCTACACCTTC
CASRIQGAHNGYTF
>.|.|TRBJ1-2|15|TRBV6-5
TGTGCCAGCAGTTACTCCAATTCGGGAAGCTATGGCTACACCTTC
CASSYSNSGSYGYTF
>.|few|TRBJ2-7|11|TRBV6-5
TGTGCCAGGAGGGTCTCCTACGAGCAGTACTTC
CARRVSYEQYF
>TRBD1|.|TRBJ1-1|16|TRBV11-1
TGTGCCAGCAGTCGACTGACAACAGGGGTTAACACTGAAGCTTTCTTT
CASSRLTTGVNTEAFF
>.|once|TRBJ1-6|14|TRBV6-1
TGTGCCAGCAGTGAGCTGAGCTATAATTCACCCCTCCACTTT
CASSELSYNSPLHF
>TRBD2|.|TRBJ2-7|16|TRBV7-2
TGTGCCAGCAGCGACGGTTCCGGGACTAGGGTCTACGAGCAGTACTTC
CASSDGSGTRVYEQYF
>.|.|TRBJ1-2|12|TRBV5-1
TGCGCCAGTAAACGGGGAGAGTACGGCTACACCTTC
CASKRGEYGYTF
>.|once|TRBJ1-1|13|TRBV25-1
TGTGCCAGCAGTGGGGCAGGAGGGACTGAAGCTTTCTTT
CASSGAGGTEAFF
>TRBD1|.|TRBJ1-4|14|TRBV28
TGTGCCAGCTCGATAGTGGGACAGACCGAAAAACTGTTTTTT
CASSIVGQTEKLFF
>TRBD1|.|TRBJ2-7|13|TRBV19
TGTGCCAGTAGTACGGACAGGGTGGACGAGCAGTACTTC
CASSTDRVDEQYF
>.|.|TRBJ1-5|17|TRBV21-1
TGTGCCAGCGACAGGACAGGGTCCTCCTATAGCAATCAGCCCCAGCATTTT
CASDRTGSSYSNQPQHF
>.|.|TRBJ2-2|12|TRBV24-1
TGTGCCACCAGTAAACAACCCGGGGAGCTGTTTTTT
CATSKQPGELFF
>TRBD1|.|TRBJ1-5|15|TRBV4-3
TGCGCCAGCAGCCAAGACGGACAGGGCCCTCAGCCCCAGCATTTT
CASSQDGQGPQPQHF
>.|.|TRBJ1-3|15|TRBV5-4
TGTGCCAGCAGCTTGGGCGGAGCCTCTGGAAACACCATATATTTT
CASSLGGASGNTIYF
>.|.|TRBJ1-3|14|TRBV5-5
TGTGCCAGCAGCTTCACAGACTCTGGAAACACCATATATTTT
CASSFTDSGNTIYF
>TRBD2|.|TRBJ2-5|16|TRBV11-2
TGTGCCAGCAGCTCCTACTGGCGGGGGGACCAAGAGACCCAGTACTTC
CASSSYWRGDQETQYF
>TRBD1|once|TRBJ1-5|14|TRBV2
TGTGCCAGCAGTGAGGTCAGGGGGCCAGGGCCCCAGCATTTT
CASSEVRGPGPQHF
>TRBD1|.|TRBJ1-3|17|TRBV30
TGTGCCTGGAGTCTTTTCTTGACAGGGTGGAGTGGAAACACCATATATTTT
CAWSLFLTGWSGNTIYF
>.|.|TRBJ1-3|16|TRBV19
TGTGCCAGTAGTACGTCCCCGGGTAACTCTGGAAACACCATATATTTT
CASSTSPGNSGNTIYF
>.|few|TRBJ2-7|14|TRBV6-2/TRBV6-3
TGTGCCAGCAGTTTCCAGCGGTACTCCTACGAGCAGTACTTC
CASSFQRYSYEQYF
>.|.|TRBJ1-1|13|TRBV5-5
TGTGCCAGCAGCTTGGGAGGGAACACTGAAGCTTTCTTT
CASSLGGNTEAFF
>TRBD1|.|TRBJ2-5|15|TRBV5-1
TGCGCCAGCAGCTCGACAGGGAATGGGCAAGAGACCCAGTACTTC
CASSSTGNGQETQYF
>TRBD1|.|TRBJ1-1|15|TRBV7-2
TGTGCCAGCAGCTTATGGACAGGGTCGAACACTGAAGCTTTCTTT
CASSLWTGSNTEAFF
>.|.|TRBJ2-2|16|TRBV7-2
TGTGCCAGCAGCTTAGCTCCAGGTTCGAACACCGGGGAGCTGTTTTTT
CASSLAPGSNTGELFF
>TRBD2|.|TRBJ2-1|17|TRBV6-6
TGTGCCAGCAGTCCACGGACTAGCGGGGGGTCTCCAGATGAGCAGTTCTTC
CASSPRTSGGSPDEQFF
>.|.|TRBJ1-5|19|TRBV3-1/TRBV3-2
TGTGCCAGCAGCCAAGATCGGGGGGAAAAAACCTATAGCAATCAGCCCCAGCATTTT
CASSQDRGEKTYSNQPQHF
>TRBD1|.|TRBJ2-2|15|TRBV19
TGTGCCAGTAGTAGGGACAGGGCGAACACCGGGGAGCTGTTTTTT
CASSRDRANTGELFF
>TRBD2|.|TRBJ2-2|17|TRBV28
TGTGCCAGCAGTCAACCCTTTCCTAGCGGGGTCACCGGGGAGCTGTTTTTT
CASSQPFPSGVTGELFF
>TRBD1|.|TRBJ1-2|16|TRBV7-9
TGTGCCAGCAGCCCAACCCCGACAGGGGGAGAGAAAGGCTACACCTTC
CASSPTPTGGEKGYTF
>.|.|TRBJ2-3|13|TRBV15
TGTGCCACCAGCAGAGGGCTAGCGCGTGGGCAGTATTTT
CATSRGLARGQYF
>.|.|TRBJ2-3|12|TRBV5-8
TGTGCCAGCAGCTTGGCCTTAGATACGCAGTATTTT
CASSLALDTQYF
>TRBD1|.|TRBJ1-6|15|TRBV25-1
TGTGCCAGCAGTGAATATGAGGGGGCGATGCCACCCCTCCACTTT
CASSEYEGAMPPLHF
>.|.|TRBJ1-2|14|TRBV9
TGTGCCAGCAGCGCCGTCTCAGGGAACTATGGCTACACCTTC
CASSAVSGNYGYTF
>.|.|TRBJ1-6|13|TRBV2
TGTGCCAGCAGACCTCACGGTAATTCACCCCTCCACTTT
CASRPHGNSPLHF
>.|.|TRBJ1-2|13|TRBV10-2
TGCGCCACCTTTTCCACAACCTTTGATGGCTACACCTTC
CATFSTTFDGYTF